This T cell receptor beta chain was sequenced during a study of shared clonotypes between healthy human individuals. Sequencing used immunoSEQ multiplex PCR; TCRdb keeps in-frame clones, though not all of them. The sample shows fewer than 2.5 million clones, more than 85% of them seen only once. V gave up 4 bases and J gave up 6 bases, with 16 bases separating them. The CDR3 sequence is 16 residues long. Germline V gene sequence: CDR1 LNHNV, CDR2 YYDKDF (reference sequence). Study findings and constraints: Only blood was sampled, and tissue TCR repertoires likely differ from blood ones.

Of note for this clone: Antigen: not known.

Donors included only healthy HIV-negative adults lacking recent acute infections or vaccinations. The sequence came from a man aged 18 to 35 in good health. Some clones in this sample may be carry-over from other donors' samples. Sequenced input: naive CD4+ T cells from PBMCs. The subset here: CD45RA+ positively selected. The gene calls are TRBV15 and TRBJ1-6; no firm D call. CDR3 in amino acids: CATSNPGRGFNSPLHF. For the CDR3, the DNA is TGTGCCACCAGCAATCCGGGGAGAGGGTTTAATTCACCCCTCCACTTT.